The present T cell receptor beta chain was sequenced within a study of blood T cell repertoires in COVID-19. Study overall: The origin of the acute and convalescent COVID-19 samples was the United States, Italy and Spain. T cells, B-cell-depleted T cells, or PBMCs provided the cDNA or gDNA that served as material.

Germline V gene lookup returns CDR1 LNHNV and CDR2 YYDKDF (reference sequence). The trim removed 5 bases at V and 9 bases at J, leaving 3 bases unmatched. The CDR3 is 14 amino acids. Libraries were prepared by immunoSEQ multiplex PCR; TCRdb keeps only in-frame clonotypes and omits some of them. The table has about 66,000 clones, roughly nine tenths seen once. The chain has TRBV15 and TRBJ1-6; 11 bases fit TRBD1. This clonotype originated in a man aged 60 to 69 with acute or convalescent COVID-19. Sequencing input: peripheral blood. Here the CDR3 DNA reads TGTGCCACCAGCTTGGACAGGGGGCTTTCACCCCTCCACTTT. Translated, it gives CATSLDRGLSPLHF.